These 8 T cell receptor beta chains came from one sample sequenced in a study of glioma-infiltrating T cells after dendritic cell vaccination. Clones were sequenced by immunoSEQ multiplex PCR, and TCRdb holds only the in-frame ones, with some missing. This sample has around 96,000 clones, with 75% to 85% found just once. The sample here was blood, taken before dendritic cell vaccination. Receptor source: a human donor with glioblastoma.

The table lists this clone with a count of one. The chain joins TRBV7-8 to TRBJ1-2, with no clear D. This CDR3 is built from 13 residues. Germline CDR1 reads SGHVS; CDR2 reads FQNEAQ. V was trimmed by 1 base and J by 4 bases, leaving 7 bases between them. CDR3 residues: CASSLEDFYGYTF. The CDR3 DNA reads TGTGCCAGCAGCTTAGAGGACTTCTATGGCTACACCTTC.

This chain joins TRBV18 and TRBJ2-2, with TRBD1 matching over 7 bases. The CDR3 length is 15 residues. Germline CDR1 reads KGHSH; CDR2 reads LQKENI. Unmatched junction bases numbered 5, after V lost 3 bases and J lost 4 bases. CDR3 coding DNA: TGTGCCAGCTCACCGGCGACAGGGTCCACCGGGGAGCTGTTTTTT. Protein: CASSPATGSTGELFF.

This clone was detected once. The rearrangement joins TRBV7-4 to TRBJ2-7, with 7 positions matching TRBD1. The germline V gene encodes CDR1 SGHVT and CDR2 SQSDAQ. CDR3 length: 15 amino acids. The trim removed 2 bases at V and 6 bases at J, leaving 10 bases unmatched. Here the CDR3 reads CASSLNAGGASEQYF. CDR3 nucleotide sequence: TGTGCCAGCAGCTTAAACGCAGGGGGAGCGAGCGAGCAGTACTTC.

The V and J genes are TRBV18 and TRBJ1-1; D gene unclear. This CDR3 comprises 14 residues. Trimming removed 0 bases from V and 0 bases from J, with 5 bases in between. Germline V gene sequence: CDR1 KGHSH, CDR2 LQKENI. The CDR3 DNA follows: TGTGCCAGCTCACCACCGGTAGTGAACACTGAAGCTTTCTTT. Translation: CASSPPVVNTEAFF.

The chain recombines TRBV19 with TRBJ2-2; perhaps TRBD2 as D (5 bases). Germline loops: CDR1 LNHDA, CDR2 SQIVND (reference sequence). The V and J ends lost 5 bases and 0 bases respectively, with 10 bases between them. This CDR3 contains 15 residues. The CDR3 protein is CASSRPGSNTGELFF. The CDR3 DNA reads TGTGCCAGTAGTCGGCCGGGATCGAACACCGGGGAGCTGTTTTTT.

As regards this clone: Other DNA sequences from this sample encode an identical CDR3 as well. The V call is TRBV6-1, the J call TRBJ2-7; D is perhaps TRBD1 (5 bases). Trimming shortened V by 8 bases and J by 4 bases, and 9 bases separated the two germline ends. This CDR3 spans 11 amino acids. The V gene's germline CDR1 is MNHNS and CDR2 SASEGT. The CDR3, as DNA: TGTGCCAGCTCAGGGATATACGAGCAGTACTTC. This translates into CASSGIYEQYF.

This clone appeared a few times. This sequence joins TRBV29-1 and TRBJ2-7; 7 nucleotides align to TRBD1. The CDR3 spans 15 residues. The V and J ends lost 0 bases and 5 bases, in that order; junction bases with no gene match: 10. In germline, CDR1 is SQVTM, CDR2 ANQGSEA. The CDR3 DNA is TGCAGCGTTGAAGATTACAGGCAGGGGGTAAACGAGCAGTACTTC. The encoded protein is CSVEDYRQGVNEQYF.

The chain links TRBV5-6 to TRBJ2-7; possible D gene TRBD2, 5 bases. This CDR3 comprises 13 residues. Germline CDR1 is SGHDT and CDR2 is YYEEEE. V lost 2 bases and J lost 2, with 8 bases in between. The CDR3 loop is CASSFNGAYEQYF. In nucleotides, the CDR3 is TGTGCCAGCAGCTTTAACGGGGCCTACGAGCAGTACTTC.